What follows are 13 T cell receptor beta chains derived from one specimen sequenced in a study of blood T cell repertoires in COVID-19 (dated by TCRdb to the early 2020s). Receptor libraries were prepared by the immunoSEQ multiplex PCR assay. Here the immuneACCESS table is served through TCRdb, limited to in-frame sequences with V and J called. Missing clones are a known gap in these copies; in checked studies unresolved V genes cover under half, and the rest lacks a known reason. Within this sample are tens of thousands of clones, with approximately 83% of them counted one time only. The top ten clonotypes cover 15% to 19% of the sample. The sample comprised peripheral blood. The source of these receptors is a human donor in a cohort sampled during active COVID-19. The donor label of this sample is uncertain.

V usage is TRBV4-2 and J usage is TRBJ2-3; TRBD1 matches 9 bases. The CDR3 has 16 residues. Unmatched junction bases numbered 9, after V lost 0 bases and J lost 8 bases. Germline lookup yields CDR1 LGHNA and CDR2 YNFKEQ. The CDR3 region has the DNA TGTGCCAGCAGCCAAGATTTGGGACAGGGTCGGGGTACGCAGTATTTT. It codes for CASSQDLGQGRGTQYF.

This chain joins TRBV5-4 and TRBJ1-1; maybe TRBD1 (6 bases). CDR3 length equals 17 residues. Looked up from germline, CDR1 is SGHNT and CDR2 is YYREEE (reference sequence). Trimming removed 0 bases from V and 2 bases from J, with 17 bases in between. The chain's CDR3 is CASSLERGGGTNTEAFF. CDR3 DNA sequence: TGTGCCAGCAGCTTGGAAAGGGGAGGGGGGACCAACACTGAAGCTTTCTTT.

The chain employs TRBV6-5 and TRBJ1-2; 9 bases agree with TRBD1. The V gene end was trimmed by 7 bases and the J gene end by 7 bases; junction bases not matched to a gene: 13. The CDR3 consists of 15 residues. Germline values: CDR1 MNHEY, CDR2 SVGAGI. CDR3 region: CASTQDRGVTVGYTF. The CDR3 coding sequence is TGTGCCAGCACGCAGGACAGGGGCGTTACCGTTGGCTACACCTTC.

The chain has TRBV19 and TRBJ1-5; 8 nucleotides match TRBD1. The CDR3 totals 13 residues. V was clipped by 8 bases and J by 7 bases; unmatched bases: 7. The germline V gene has CDR1 LNHDA and CDR2 SQIVND (reference sequence). CDR3 coding DNA: TGTGCCAGTGGGACAGGCCGAGGGCAGCCCCAGCATTTT. Amino acid sequence: CASGTGRGQPQHF.

The genes are TRBV5-5 and TRBJ2-7, with 8 bases matching TRBD1. With V trimmed by 0 bases and J by 3 bases, 5 bases remained unmatched. In germline, CDR1 is SGHKS, CDR2 YYEKEE (reference sequence). This CDR3 has 15 residues. The CDR3 is CASSLDGTGHYEQYF. The DNA for the CDR3 is TGTGCCAGCAGCTTGGACGGGACAGGTCACTACGAGCAGTACTTC.

V is TRBV5-4 and J is TRBJ2-3; 8 nucleotides align to TRBD2. Germline values: CDR1 SGHNT, CDR2 YYREEE (reference sequence). This CDR3 contains 15 residues. J gave up 1 base and V 3 bases, and 4 bases lay outside the gene matches. CDR3 loop: CASSYGGAGTDTQYF. CDR3 coding DNA: TGTGCCAGCAGCTACGGGGGGGCTGGCACAGATACGCAGTATTTT.

The chain combines TRBV11-3 with TRBJ2-1, with D possibly being TRBD2 (6 bases). The V end was cut by 5 bases, the J end by 5 bases, with 19 bases between. From germline, CDR1 is SGHNT and CDR2 YENEEA. This CDR3 has 16 residues. This CDR3 reads CASSTADSGPDNEQFF. In nucleotides, the CDR3 is TGTGCCAGCAGCACCGCAGATAGCGGACCGGACAATGAGCAGTTCTTC. Filled out from reference TRBV11-3 and TRBJ2-1, the complete variable domain reads EAGVVQSPRYKIIEKKQPVAFWCNPISGHNTLYWYLQNLGQGPELLIRYENEEAVDDSQLPKDRFSAERLKGVDSTLKIQPAELGDSAVYLCASSTADSGPDNEQFFGPGTRLTVL.

The chain has TRBV28 and TRBJ2-1, with TRBD1 as a possible D gene (6 bases). Germline V gene data show CDR1 as MDHEN and CDR2 as SYDVKM. The CDR3 totals 12 residues. V lost 11 bases and J lost 2, with 10 bases in between. CDR3 loop: CAVQGTYNEQFF. The CDR3 DNA reads as TGTGCCGTACAGGGCACCTACAATGAGCAGTTCTTC.

V and J are TRBV3-1 (or the pseudogene TRBV3-2) and TRBJ2-7, with D hard to call. V lost 2 bases, J lost 2 bases, and 4 bases lay in between. Germline loops: CDR1 LGHDT, CDR2 YNNKEL (reference sequence). The CDR3 spans 12 residues. CDR3 protein: CASSQNTYEQYF. Written as DNA, the CDR3 is TGTGCCAGCAGCCAAAATACCTACGAGCAGTACTTC.

V and J are TRBV7-3 and TRBJ2-3, with a tentative D call TRBD2 (6 bases). CDR1 and CDR2 from the germline V gene are SGHTA and FQGTGA. The ends were cut back, 11 bases at V and 14 bases at J, with 20 bases in the middle. CDR3 size: 11 residues. CDR3 nucleotides: TGTGCCGAGAGGACTACCCCTTTCAGGTATTTT. Amino acid sequence: CAERTTPFRYF.

The chain carries TRBV9 and TRBJ1-1, with 8 bases aligning to TRBD1. This CDR3 is built from 15 residues. Trimming cost V 4 bases and J 6 bases; bases outside gene matches: 11. Germline V CDR1 and CDR2: SGDLS, YYNGEE. CDR3 in DNA: TGTGCCAGCAGCCCAGACGGACAGGGTTGGGCTGAAGCTTTCTTT. Amino acids: CASSPDGQGWAEAFF.

This chain links TRBV7-2 with TRBJ1-2; D may be TRBD1 (5 bases). CDR3 length: 15 residues. V was shortened by 1 base and J by 8 bases, with 17 bases between the two germline ends. The germline CDR1 and CDR2 sequences are SGHTA and FQGNSA. The CDR3 is CASSLGGDPLSGYTF. In nucleotides, the CDR3 is TGTGCCAGCAGCTTAGGGGGGGACCCCCTCTCCGGCTACACCTTC. Full variable domain (outside the CDR3, taken from reference TRBV7-2 and TRBJ1-2): GAGVSQSPSNKVTEKGKDVELRCDPISGHTALYWYRQSLGQGLEFLIYFQGNSAPDKSGLPSDRFSAERTGGSVSTLTIQRTQQEDSAVYLCASSLGGDPLSGYTFGSGTRLTVV.

This chain links TRBV25-1 with TRBJ1-1; D is unclear. Germline V gene data show CDR1 as MGHDK and CDR2 as SYGVNS. The CDR3 runs 13 residues. Trimming pared 3 bases from V and 0 bases from J, leaving 5 bases between. CDR3 sequence reads: CASSDPVNTEAFF. Here the CDR3 DNA reads TGTGCCAGCAGTGACCCCGTGAACACTGAAGCTTTCTTT.